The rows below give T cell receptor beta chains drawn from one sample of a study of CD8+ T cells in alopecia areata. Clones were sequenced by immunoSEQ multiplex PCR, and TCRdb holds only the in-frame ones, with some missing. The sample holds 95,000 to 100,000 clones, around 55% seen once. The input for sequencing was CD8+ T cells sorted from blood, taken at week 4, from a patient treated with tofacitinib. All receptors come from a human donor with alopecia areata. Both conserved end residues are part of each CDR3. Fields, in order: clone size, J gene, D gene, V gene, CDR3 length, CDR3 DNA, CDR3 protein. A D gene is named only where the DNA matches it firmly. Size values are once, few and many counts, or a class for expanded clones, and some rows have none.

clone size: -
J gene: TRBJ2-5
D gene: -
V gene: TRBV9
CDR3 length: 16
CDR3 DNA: TGTGCCAGCAGCGTAGGTGGGGGCTCTAGCCAAGAGACCCAGTACTTC
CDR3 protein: CASSVGGGSSQETQYF

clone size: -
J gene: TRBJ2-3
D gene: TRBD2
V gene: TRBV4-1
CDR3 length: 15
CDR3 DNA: TGCGCCAGCAGCCTACCAGCGGGGGTCACAGATACGCAGTATTTT
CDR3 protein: CASSLPAGVTDTQYF

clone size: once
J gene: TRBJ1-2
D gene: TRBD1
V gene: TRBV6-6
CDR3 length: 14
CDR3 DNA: TGTGCCAGAGCCCAGGGACAGCCTAACTATGGCTACACCTTC
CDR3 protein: CARAQGQPNYGYTF

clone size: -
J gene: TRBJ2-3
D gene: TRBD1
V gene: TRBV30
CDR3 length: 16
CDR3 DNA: TGTGCCTGGAGTGTGGGGGACAGGGTGGTTACGGATACGCAGTATTTT
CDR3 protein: CAWSVGDRVVTDTQYF

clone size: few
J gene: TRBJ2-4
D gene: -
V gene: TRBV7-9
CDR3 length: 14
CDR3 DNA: TGTGCCAGCAGCACGGGACGGAGGGAAAACATTCAGTACTTC
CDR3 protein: CASSTGRRENIQYF

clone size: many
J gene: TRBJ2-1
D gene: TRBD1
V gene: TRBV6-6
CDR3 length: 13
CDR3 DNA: TGTGCCAGCATGACAGGGGGAAGCAATGAGCAGTTCTTC
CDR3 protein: CASMTGGSNEQFF

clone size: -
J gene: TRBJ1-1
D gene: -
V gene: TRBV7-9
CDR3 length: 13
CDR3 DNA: TGTGCCAGCAGCTTCGGGGTTCTCTTTGAAGCTTTCTTT
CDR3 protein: CASSFGVLFEAFF

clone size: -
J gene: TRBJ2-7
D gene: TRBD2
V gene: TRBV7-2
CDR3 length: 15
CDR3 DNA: TGTGCCAGCAGCGCGACTAGCGGACTTTCCTACGAGCAGTACTTC
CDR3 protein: CASSATSGLSYEQYF

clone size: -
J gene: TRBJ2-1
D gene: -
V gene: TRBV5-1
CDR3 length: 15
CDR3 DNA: TGCGCCAGCAGACCCCCATCGAGCCCTTACAATGAGCAGTTCTTC
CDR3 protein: CASRPPSSPYNEQFF

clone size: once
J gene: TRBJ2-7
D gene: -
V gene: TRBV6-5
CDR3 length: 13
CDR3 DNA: TGTGCCAGCAGTACCCGGGGGCGAAACGAGCAGTACTTC
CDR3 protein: CASSTRGRNEQYF

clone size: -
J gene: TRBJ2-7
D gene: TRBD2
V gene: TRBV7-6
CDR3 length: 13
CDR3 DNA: TGTGCCAGCGGTTCGTCGGGGGGCTACGAGCAGTACTTC
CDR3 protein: CASGSSGGYEQYF

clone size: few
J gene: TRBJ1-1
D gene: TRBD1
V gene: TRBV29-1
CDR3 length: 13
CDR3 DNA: TGCAGCGTAAGACAGGGAGACTACACTGAAGCTTTCTTT
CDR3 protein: CSVRQGDYTEAFF

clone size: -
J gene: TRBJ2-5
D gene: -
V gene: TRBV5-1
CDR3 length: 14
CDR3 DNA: TGCGCCAGCAGCTGGGTGGGGAGCCAAGAGACCCAGTACTTC
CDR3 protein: CASSWVGSQETQYF

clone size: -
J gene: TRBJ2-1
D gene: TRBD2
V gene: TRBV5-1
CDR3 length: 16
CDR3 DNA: TGCGCCAGCAGCTCGGTTAGCGGGAGCTCCTACAATGAGCAGTTCTTC
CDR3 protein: CASSSVSGSSYNEQFF

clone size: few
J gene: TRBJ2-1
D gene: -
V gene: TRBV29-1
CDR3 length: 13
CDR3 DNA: TGCAGCGTGGCAGGGATAGGGGGCAATGAGCAGTTCTTC
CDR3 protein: CSVAGIGGNEQFF

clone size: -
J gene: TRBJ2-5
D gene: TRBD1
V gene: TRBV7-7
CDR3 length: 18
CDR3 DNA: TGTGCCAGCAGCCTAGCCTTAGGGACAGGGGCGTTCGGTGAGACCCAGTACTTC
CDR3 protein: CASSLALGTGAFGETQYF

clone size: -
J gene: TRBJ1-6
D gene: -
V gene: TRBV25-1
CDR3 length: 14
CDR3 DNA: TGTGCCAGCAGTGTTCTAATTGGAGATTCACCCCTCCACTTT
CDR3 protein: CASSVLIGDSPLHF

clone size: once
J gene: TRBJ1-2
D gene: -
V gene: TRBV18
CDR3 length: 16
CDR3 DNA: TGTGCCAGCTCACCCTTGGAAATCGACAGAGGGGTAGGCTACACCTTC
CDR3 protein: CASSPLEIDRGVGYTF

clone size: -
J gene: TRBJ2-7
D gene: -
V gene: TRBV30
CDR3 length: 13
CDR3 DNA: TGTGCCTGGAACCCGGGCTTCTCCTACGAGCAGTACTTC
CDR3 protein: CAWNPGFSYEQYF

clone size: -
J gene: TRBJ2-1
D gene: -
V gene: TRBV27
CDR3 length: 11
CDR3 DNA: TGTGCCAGCAGCTCCTTCAATGAGCAGTTCTTC
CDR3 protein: CASSSFNEQFF

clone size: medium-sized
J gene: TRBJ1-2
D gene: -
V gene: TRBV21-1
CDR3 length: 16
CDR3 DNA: TGTGCCAGCAGCAAATACGAGACCCAGGTTGAAGGAGGCTACACCTTC
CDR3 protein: CASSKYETQVEGGYTF

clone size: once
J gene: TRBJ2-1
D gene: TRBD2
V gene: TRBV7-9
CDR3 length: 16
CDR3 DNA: TGTGCCAGCAGCCCTGGTGCTAGCGGAATTTACAATGAGCAGTTCTTC
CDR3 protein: CASSPGASGIYNEQFF

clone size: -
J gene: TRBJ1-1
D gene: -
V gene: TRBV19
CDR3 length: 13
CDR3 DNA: TGTGCCAGTAGAACTCAGGGGCACACTGAAGCTTTCTTT
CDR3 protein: CASRTQGHTEAFF

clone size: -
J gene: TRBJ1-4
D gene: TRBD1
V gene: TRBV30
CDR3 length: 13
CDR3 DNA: TGTGCCTGGCCCAGGGGGGTTAATGAAAAACTGTTTTTT
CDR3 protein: CAWPRGVNEKLFF

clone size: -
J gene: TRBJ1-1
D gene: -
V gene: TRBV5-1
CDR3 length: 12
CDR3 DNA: TGCGCCAGCAGCTTGGTCGGGCCTGAAGCTTTCTTT
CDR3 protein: CASSLVGPEAFF

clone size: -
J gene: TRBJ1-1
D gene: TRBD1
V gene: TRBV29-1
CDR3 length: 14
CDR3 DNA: TGCAGCTTCAGGGCCGGGACAGGGGTGACTGAAGCTTTCTTT
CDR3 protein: CSFRAGTGVTEAFF

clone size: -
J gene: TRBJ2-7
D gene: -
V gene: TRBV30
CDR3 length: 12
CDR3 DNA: TGTGCCTGGAGGAGGGACGGCTACGAGCAGTACTTC
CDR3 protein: CAWRRDGYEQYF

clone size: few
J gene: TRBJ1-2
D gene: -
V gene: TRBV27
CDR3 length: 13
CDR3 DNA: TGTGCCAGCAGTCCCGGAGGGATCTATGGCTACACCTTC
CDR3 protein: CASSPGGIYGYTF

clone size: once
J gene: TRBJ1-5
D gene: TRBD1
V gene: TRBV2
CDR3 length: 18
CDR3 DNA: TGTGCCAGCAGCAACCACCCGAATTTGACAGGGACGAATCAGCCCCAGCATTTT
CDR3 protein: CASSNHPNLTGTNQPQHF

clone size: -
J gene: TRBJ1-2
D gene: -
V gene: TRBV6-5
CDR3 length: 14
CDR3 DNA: TGTGCCAGCAGTTACTCGGGCACCAACTATGGCTACACCTTC
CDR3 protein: CASSYSGTNYGYTF

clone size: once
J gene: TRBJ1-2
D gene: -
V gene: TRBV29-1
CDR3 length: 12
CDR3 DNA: TGCAGCGTTGGCGGGGCAGCCCCTGAGGACACCTTC
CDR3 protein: CSVGGAAPEDTF

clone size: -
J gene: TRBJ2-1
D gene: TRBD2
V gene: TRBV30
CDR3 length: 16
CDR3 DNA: TGTGCCTGGGAGGACGGGTTAGCGGGAGGGCTGAATGAGCAGTTCTTC
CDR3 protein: CAWEDGLAGGLNEQFF

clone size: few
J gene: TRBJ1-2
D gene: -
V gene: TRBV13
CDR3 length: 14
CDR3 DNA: TGTGCCAGCAGCCGCGGATGGGGAGAGACGGGCTACACCTTC
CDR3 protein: CASSRGWGETGYTF

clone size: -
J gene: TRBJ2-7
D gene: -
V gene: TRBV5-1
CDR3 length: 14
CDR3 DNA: TGCGCCAGCAGCTTCGCCGGGGGCACCTACGAGCAGTACTTC
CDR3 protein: CASSFAGGTYEQYF

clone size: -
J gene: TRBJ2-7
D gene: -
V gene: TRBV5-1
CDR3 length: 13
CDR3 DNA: TGCGCCAGCAGCTTGGAACAGGGTGACGAGCAGTACTTC
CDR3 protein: CASSLEQGDEQYF

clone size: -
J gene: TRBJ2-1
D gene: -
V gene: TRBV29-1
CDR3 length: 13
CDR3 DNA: TGCAGCGCGGAGAAGAGCTCCTACAATGAGCAGTTCTTC
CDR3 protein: CSAEKSSYNEQFF

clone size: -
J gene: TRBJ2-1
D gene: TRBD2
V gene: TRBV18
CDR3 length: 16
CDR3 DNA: TGTGCCAGCTCACCACCGGGCGGGAGGGCCCTGGTTGAGCAGTTCTTC
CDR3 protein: CASSPPGGRALVEQFF

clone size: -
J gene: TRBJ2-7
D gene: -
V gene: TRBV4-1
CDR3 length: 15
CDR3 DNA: TGCGCCAGCAGCCAAGAGAAGGACAGTCGCAACGAGCAGTACTTC
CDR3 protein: CASSQEKDSRNEQYF

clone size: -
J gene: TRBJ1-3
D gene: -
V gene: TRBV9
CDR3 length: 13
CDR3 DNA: TGTGCCAGCAGCGTAGCGGGGGTGGACACCATATATTTT
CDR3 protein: CASSVAGVDTIYF

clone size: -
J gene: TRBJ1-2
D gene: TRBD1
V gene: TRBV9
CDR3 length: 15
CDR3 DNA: TGTGCCAGCAGCGTTAATACAGACAGGGTCTATGGCTACACCTTC
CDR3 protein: CASSVNTDRVYGYTF

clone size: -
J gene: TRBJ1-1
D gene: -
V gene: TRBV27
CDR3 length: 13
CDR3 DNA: TGTGCCAGCAGTTTATCGAAGGGCACTGAAGCTTTCTTT
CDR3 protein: CASSLSKGTEAFF

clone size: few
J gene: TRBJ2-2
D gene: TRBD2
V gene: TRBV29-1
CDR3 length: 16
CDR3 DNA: TGCAGCGTCCTCGCCAGCGGGGGGGCCCAGGACGGGGAGCTGTTTTTT
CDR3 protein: CSVLASGGAQDGELFF

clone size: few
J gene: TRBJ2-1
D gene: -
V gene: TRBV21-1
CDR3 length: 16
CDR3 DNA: TGTGCCAGCAGCACCGAGACTAGCGGGGGGGCAGGTGAGCAGTTCTTC
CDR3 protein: CASSTETSGGAGEQFF

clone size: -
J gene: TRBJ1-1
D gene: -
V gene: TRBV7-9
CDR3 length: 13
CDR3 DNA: TGTGCCAGCAGCTATCCAGCGAACACTGAAGCTTTCTTT
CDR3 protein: CASSYPANTEAFF

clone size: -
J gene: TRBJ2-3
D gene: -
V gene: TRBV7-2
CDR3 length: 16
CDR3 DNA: TGTGCCAGCAGCTTAGGAGCCGGCCCTCCCACAGATACGCAGTATTTT
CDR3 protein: CASSLGAGPPTDTQYF

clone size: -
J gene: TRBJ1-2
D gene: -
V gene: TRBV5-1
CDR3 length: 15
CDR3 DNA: TGCGCCAGCAGTACGGACCAGGGAGGGTACTATGGCTACACCTTC
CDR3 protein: CASSTDQGGYYGYTF

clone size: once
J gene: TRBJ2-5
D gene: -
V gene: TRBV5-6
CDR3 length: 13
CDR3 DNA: TGTGCCAGCAGCTTTACTGTTGGGGAGACCCAGTACTTC
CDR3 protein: CASSFTVGETQYF

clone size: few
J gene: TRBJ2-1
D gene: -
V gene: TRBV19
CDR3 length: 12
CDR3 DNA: TGTGCCAGTAGTCCTTCCGTCAATGAGCAGTTCTTC
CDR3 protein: CASSPSVNEQFF